Below, one TCR beta chain is given with its context. This sample was included in a study of blood T cell repertoires in COVID-19. Living in roughly 23 US areas, the participants were between roughly 18 and 90 years of age. Either two negative PCRs, clearance, or symptom resolution qualified Cohort 3 donors as recovered. The germline gives CDR1 SNHLY, CDR2 FYNNEI. V shed 0 bases and J shed 10 bases, with 18 bases lying between them. This CDR3 contains 16 residues. This table comes from immunoSEQ multiplex PCR, and its TCRdb copy is limited to in-frame clones, with some not included. The sample records under 450,000 clones, more than 70% being singletons.

The chain combines TRBV2 with TRBJ1-4; weak D call: TRBD1 (6 bases). The source of this sequence is a man younger than 40 who had recovered from COVID-19. The sample was PBMCs or T cells enriched from blood (not recorded which). This chain's CDR3 is CASSEARTDLSGKLFF. CDR3 nucleotides: TGTGCCAGCAGTGAAGCTCGGACAGATCTGTCCGGAAAACTGTTTTTT.